These 2 T cell receptor beta chains share one sample of origin, sequenced in a study of breast tumors, draining lymph nodes, adjacent tissues. Using its own MiXCR run on the multiplex PCR reads, TCRdb lists one record per CDR3 protein. This table holds about 200,000 distinct CDR3 sequences, 31% found once. Breast cancer patients provided tissue from their axillary draining lymph nodes. Specimen: axillary lymph node tissue. These receptors were collected from a female donor with breast cancer. Some clones in this sample may be carry-over from other donors' samples.

This chain joins TRBV11-2 and TRBJ2-7, with D possibly TRBD1 on 6 matching bases. The V end lost 4 bases, the J end lost 3 bases, and 10 bases lay between the germline ends. From germline, CDR1 is SGHAT and CDR2 FQNNGV. This CDR3 has 13 amino acids. CDR3 amino acids: CASSSTGFYEQYF. The CDR3 nucleotides read TGTGCCAGCAGCTCCACAGGGTTCTACGAGCAGTACTTC.

As regards this clonotype: One base away lies a much larger clone, so this may be a sequencing read error. The chain combines TRBV6-2 or TRBV6-3 with TRBJ2-3, with D perhaps matching TRBD2 (6 bases). The CDR3 has 16 residues. Germline CDR1 is MNHEY and CDR2 is SVGEGT. The V end lost 5 bases, the J end lost 1 base, and 16 bases lay between the germline ends. The CDR3 region has the DNA TGTGCCAGCAGTCCCCCCCAGCGGGCAGGCACAGATACGCAGTATTTT. Its translation: CASSPPQRAGTDTQYF.